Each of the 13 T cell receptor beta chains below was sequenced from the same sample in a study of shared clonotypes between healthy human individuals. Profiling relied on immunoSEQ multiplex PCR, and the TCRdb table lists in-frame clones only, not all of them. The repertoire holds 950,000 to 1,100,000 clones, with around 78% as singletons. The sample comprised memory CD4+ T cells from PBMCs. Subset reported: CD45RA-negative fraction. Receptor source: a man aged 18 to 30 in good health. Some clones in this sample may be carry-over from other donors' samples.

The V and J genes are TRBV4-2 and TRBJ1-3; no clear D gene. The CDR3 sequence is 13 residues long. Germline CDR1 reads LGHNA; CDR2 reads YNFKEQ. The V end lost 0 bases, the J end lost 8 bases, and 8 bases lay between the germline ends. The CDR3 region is CASSQERVDTIYF. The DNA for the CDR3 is TGTGCCAGCAGCCAAGAAAGGGTTGACACCATATATTTT.

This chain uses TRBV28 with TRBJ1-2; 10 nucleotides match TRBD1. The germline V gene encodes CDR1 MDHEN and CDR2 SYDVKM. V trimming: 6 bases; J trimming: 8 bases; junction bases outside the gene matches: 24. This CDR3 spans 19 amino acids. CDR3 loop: CASSNAWAGLAGTGDGYTF. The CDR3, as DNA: TGTGCCAGCAGCAACGCATGGGCGGGCCTCGCCGGGACAGGGGACGGCTACACCTTC.

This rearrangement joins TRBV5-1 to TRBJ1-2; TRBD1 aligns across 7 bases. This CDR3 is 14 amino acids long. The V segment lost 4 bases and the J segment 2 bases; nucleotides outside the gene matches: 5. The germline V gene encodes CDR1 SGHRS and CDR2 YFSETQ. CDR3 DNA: TGCGCCAGCAGCATGGACAGGCCGAACTATGGCTACACCTTC. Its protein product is CASSMDRPNYGYTF.

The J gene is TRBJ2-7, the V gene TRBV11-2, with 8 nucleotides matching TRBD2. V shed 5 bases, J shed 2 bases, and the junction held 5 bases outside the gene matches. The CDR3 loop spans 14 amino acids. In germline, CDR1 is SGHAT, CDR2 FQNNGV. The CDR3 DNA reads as TGTGCCAGCAGCCGCCGGGGGGGGCCCTACGAGCAGTACTTC. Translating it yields CASSRRGGPYEQYF.

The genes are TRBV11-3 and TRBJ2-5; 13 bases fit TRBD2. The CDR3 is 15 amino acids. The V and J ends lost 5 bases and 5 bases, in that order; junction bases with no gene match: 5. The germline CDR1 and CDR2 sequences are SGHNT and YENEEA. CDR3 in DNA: TGTGCCAGCAGCCGGACTAGCGGGAGTTGGGAGACCCAGTACTTC. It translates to CASSRTSGSWETQYF.

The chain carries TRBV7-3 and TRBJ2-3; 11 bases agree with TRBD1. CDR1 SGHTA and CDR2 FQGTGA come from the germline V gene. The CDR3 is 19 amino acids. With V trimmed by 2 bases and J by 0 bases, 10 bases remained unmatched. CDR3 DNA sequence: TGTGCCAGCAGCTTAGTGGGGACAGGGGGTGCTCCTAGCACAGATACGCAGTATTTT. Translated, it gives CASSLVGTGGAPSTDTQYF.

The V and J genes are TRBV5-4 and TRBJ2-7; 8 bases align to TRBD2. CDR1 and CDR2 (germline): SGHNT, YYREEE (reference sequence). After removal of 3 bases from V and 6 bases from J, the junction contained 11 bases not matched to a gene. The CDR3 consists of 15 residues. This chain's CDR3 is CASSSEREIGSEQYF. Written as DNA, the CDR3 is TGTGCCAGCAGCTCGGAGCGGGAGATCGGAAGCGAGCAGTACTTC.

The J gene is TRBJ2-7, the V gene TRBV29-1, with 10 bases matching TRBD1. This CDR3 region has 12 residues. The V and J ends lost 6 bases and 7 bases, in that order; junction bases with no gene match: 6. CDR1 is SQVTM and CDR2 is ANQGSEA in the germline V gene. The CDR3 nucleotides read TGCAGCGTCGGACAGGGGGTGGGAGAGCAGTACTTC. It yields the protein CSVGQGVGEQYF.

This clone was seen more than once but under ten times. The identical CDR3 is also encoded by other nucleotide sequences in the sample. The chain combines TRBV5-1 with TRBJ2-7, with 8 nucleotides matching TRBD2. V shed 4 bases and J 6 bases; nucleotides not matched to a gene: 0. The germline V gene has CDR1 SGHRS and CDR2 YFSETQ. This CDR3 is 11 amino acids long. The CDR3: CASSRGGEQYF. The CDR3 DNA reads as TGCGCCAGCAGCCGGGGGGGCGAGCAGTACTTC.

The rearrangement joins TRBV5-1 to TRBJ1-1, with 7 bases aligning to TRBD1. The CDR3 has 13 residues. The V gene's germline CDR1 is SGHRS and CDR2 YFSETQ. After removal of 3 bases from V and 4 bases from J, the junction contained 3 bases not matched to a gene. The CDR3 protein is CASSYRQGTEAFF. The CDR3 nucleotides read TGCGCCAGCAGCTACCGACAGGGCACTGAAGCTTTCTTT.

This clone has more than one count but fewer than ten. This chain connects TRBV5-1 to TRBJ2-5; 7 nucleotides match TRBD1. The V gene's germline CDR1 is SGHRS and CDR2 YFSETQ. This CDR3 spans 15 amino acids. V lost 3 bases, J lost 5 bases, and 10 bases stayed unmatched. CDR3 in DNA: TGCGCCAGCAGCTCGAAACAGGGGATGGGGGAGACCCAGTACTTC. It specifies CASSSKQGMGETQYF.

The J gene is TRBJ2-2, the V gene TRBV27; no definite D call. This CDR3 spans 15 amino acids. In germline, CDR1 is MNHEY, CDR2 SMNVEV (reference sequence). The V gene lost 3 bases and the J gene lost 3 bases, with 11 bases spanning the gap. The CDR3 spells CASSFSRFHTGELFF. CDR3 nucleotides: TGTGCCAGCAGTTTTTCACGGTTCCACACCGGGGAGCTGTTTTTT.

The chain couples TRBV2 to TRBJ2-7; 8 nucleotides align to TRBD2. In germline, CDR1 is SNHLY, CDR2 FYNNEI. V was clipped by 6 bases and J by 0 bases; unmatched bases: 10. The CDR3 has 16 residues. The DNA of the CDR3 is TGTGCCAGCAGCGGAGGGAGCGGGAGAAGCTCCTACGAGCAGTACTTC. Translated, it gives CASSGGSGRSSYEQYF.